The subject of this entry is one T cell receptor (beta chain). The antigen remains unidentified. This specimen comes from a study of T cell therapy after organ transplantation. Across the study: Patients received up to 6 T cell doses every 2 weeks. Patients received a median of 1.92 x 10^8 CMV-specific T cells over 2 to 6 infusions. 4 to 8 weeks after therapy completion, short-term post-therapy blood was collected.

CDR3 length: 13 amino acids. Germline CDR1 reads MNHEY; CDR2 reads SMNVEV (reference sequence). V was clipped by 5 bases and J by 5 bases, with 13 bases between them. Produced via immunoSEQ multiplex PCR; TCRdb's table is partial and in-frame only. This repertoire shows 4,500 or so clones, 65% to 80% found once; its top ten account for 35% to 45%. Documented time point: 4-8 weeks after completion of therapy. The chain has TRBV27 and TRBJ2-7; a possible D gene is TRBD1 (5 bases). This clonotype was sampled from a human patient who had received a solid organ transplant and had CMV disease. Some T cells may be supplied by the graft donor. The sample here was CD8+ T cells from blood, taken after autologous CMV-specific T cell therapy. DNA of the CDR3: TGTGCCAGCAGTCCCCCACGCAGGGACGAGCAGTACTTC. It translates to CASSPPRRDEQYF.